This T cell receptor (beta chain) was sequenced in a study of breast tumors, draining lymph nodes, adjacent tissues. The lymph nodes were axillary draining lymph nodes from breast cancer patients. TCRdb redid the calling of the multiplex PCR reads with MiXCR, one entry per CDR3 protein. The sample contains about 150,000 distinct CDR3 sequences, approximately 20% of which appear only once. CDR1 and CDR2 from the germline V gene are MNHEY and SVGAGI. V lost 4 bases to trimming and J lost 4 bases; unmatched junction nucleotides: 5. The length of the CDR3 is 15 residues. Study conclusions and caveats: That most tumor T cells come from lymph nodes remained unproven. Tumor repertoires ranked between lymph nodes and nontumor tissue in diversity, with V and J gene preferences. Compared with basal-like, luminal-like tumors shared significantly more repertoire with nontumor tissue. Data fit most tumor T cells coming from lymph node, expanding in tumor.

This clonotype was found many times. What it binds is unknown. The chain combines TRBV6-5 with TRBJ2-3; 10 nucleotides agree with TRBD2. Sequencing used axillary lymph node tissue. The receptor was derived from a female donor with breast cancer. Some clones in this sample may be carry-over from other donors' samples. CDR3 sequence: CASSSPSGSPDTQYF. CDR3 coding DNA: TGTGCCAGCAGTTCTCCTAGCGGGAGCCCAGATACGCAGTATTTT.